These 7 T cell receptor beta chains came from one sample sequenced in a study of early T cells in non-severe SARS-CoV-2 infection. TCRdb reprocessed the 5' RACE reads with MiXCR, giving one entry per CDR3 protein. This sample has 100,000 to 150,000 distinct CDR3 sequences, with 15% found just once. The specimen was whole blood. These TCRs come from an adult who was a healthcare worker with PCR-confirmed SARS-CoV-2 infection or an uninfected control (not recorded which).

The chain has TRBV29-1 and TRBJ1-1; D is undetermined. The CDR3 runs to 13 residues. The V end was cut by 7 bases, the J end by 0 bases, with 12 bases between. Germline V gene data show CDR1 as SQVTM and CDR2 as ANQGSEA. The CDR3 DNA sequence: TGCAGCGCCAGACGGAGGTTGAACACTGAAGCTTTCTTT. Residues: CSARRRLNTEAFF. Combining the CDR3 with reference TRBV29-1 and TRBJ1-1 gives the whole variable domain SAVISQKPSRDICQRGTSLTIQCQVDSQVTMMFWYRQQPGQSLTLIATANQGSEATYESGFVIDKFPISRPNLTFSTLTVSNMSPEDSSIYLCSARRRLNTEAFFGQGTRLTVV.

This clonotype occurred a few times. Here the CDR3 DNA reads TGCGCCAGCAGCTTGGGGGGACAGTCGAACACTGAAGCTTTCTTT. Translated: CASSLGGQSNTEAFF. The chain employs TRBV5-1 and TRBJ1-1, with TRBD1 identical over 7 bases. CDR3 length: 15 amino acids. The junction had 3 bases not matched to a gene; V was cut back by 0 bases and J by 1 base. Germline V gene lookup returns CDR1 SGHRS and CDR2 YFSETQ.

This clonotype was detected a few times. V gene TRBV6-2 or TRBV6-3 combines with J gene TRBJ1-1; TRBD1 might be the D (6 bases). Germline assignment: CDR1 MNHEY and CDR2 SVGEGT. V was cut by 5 bases and J by 4 bases, with 8 bases left in between. The CDR3 runs 12 residues. The CDR3 spells CASSTGITEAFF. In DNA form, the CDR3 reads TGTGCCAGCAGTACAGGGATCACTGAAGCTTTCTTT.

This clonotype was seen only a few times. The rearrangement uses TRBV7-6 and TRBJ2-2; D remains unclear. This CDR3 has 16 amino acids. The V gene lost 3 bases and the J gene lost 4 bases, with 15 bases spanning the gap. In germline, CDR1 is SGHVS, CDR2 FNYEAQ. CDR3 nucleotide sequence: TGTGCCAGCAGCTTGGGTCAAAGGCGCGGCACCGGGGAGCTGTTTTTT. Its protein product is CASSLGQRRGTGELFF.

J is TRBJ2-7 and V is TRBV7-8, with TRBD2 identical over 7 bases. The germline CDR1 and CDR2 sequences are SGHVS and FQNEAQ. Unmatched junction bases numbered 9, after V lost 3 bases and J lost 7 bases. The CDR3 runs 14 residues. CDR3 amino acids: CASSFAGGSVEQYF. As DNA, the CDR3 is TGTGCCAGCAGCTTCGCCGGGGGGAGTGTGGAGCAGTACTTC.

The chain's CDR3 is CASSPPISTDTQYF. CDR3 in DNA: TGTGCCAGCAGCCCTCCGATTAGCACAGATACGCAGTATTTT. The chain combines TRBV7-6 with TRBJ2-3; D is uncertain. Germline CDR1 is SGHVS and CDR2 is FNYEAQ. Trimming took off 5 bases at V and 0 bases at J, with 9 bases between the two ends. This CDR3 region has 14 residues.

The gene calls are TRBV29-1 and TRBJ2-5; D might be TRBD1 (6 bases). This CDR3 spans 14 amino acids. CDR1 SQVTM and CDR2 ANQGSEA come from the germline V gene. Trimming took 4 bases from V and 5 from J, leaving 17 bases between them. CDR3 sequence (DNA): TGCAGCGTTGTGGACAGAAGCAATTGGGAGACCCAGTACTTC. Encoded protein: CSVVDRSNWETQYF.